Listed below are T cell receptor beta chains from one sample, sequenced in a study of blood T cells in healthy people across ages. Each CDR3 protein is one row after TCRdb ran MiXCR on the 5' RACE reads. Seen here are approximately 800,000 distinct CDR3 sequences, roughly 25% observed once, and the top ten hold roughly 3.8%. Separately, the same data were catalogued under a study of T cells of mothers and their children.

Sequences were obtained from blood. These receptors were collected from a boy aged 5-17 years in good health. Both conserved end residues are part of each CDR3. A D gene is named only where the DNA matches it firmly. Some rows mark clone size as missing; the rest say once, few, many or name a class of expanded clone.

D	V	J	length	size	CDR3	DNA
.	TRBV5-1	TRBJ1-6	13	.	CASRPTGDSPLHF	TGCGCCAGCAGGCCCACGGGCGATTCACCCCTCCACTTT
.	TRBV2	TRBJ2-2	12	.	CASTLNTGELFF	TGTGCCAGCACTCTAAACACCGGGGAGCTGTTTTTT
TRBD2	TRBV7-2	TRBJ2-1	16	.	CASSQRGLAFYNEQFF	TGTGCCAGCAGCCAACGAGGACTAGCCTTTTACAATGAGCAGTTCTTC
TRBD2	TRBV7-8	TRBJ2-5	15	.	CASSSQRLAQETQYF	TGTGCCAGCAGCTCCCAAAGACTAGCACAAGAGACCCAGTACTTC
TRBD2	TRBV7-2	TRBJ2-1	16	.	CASTLVGTSGYNEQFF	TGTGCCAGCACTCTCGTCGGGACTAGCGGTTACAATGAGCAGTTCTTC
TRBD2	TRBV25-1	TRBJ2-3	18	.	CASRPHHAGTSGRDTQYF	TGTGCCAGCAGACCACACCACGCCGGGACTAGCGGGAGAGATACGCAGTATTTT
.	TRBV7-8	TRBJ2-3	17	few	CASSLEWGVWSTDTQYF	TGTGCCAGCAGCTTAGAATGGGGGGTGTGGAGCACAGATACGCAGTATTTT
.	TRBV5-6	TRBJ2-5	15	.	CASSLGGLQQETQYF	TGTGCCAGCAGCTTGGGAGGACTGCAACAAGAGACCCAGTACTTC
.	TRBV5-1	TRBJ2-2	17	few	CASSRDFPTGNTGELFF	TGCGCCAGCAGCAGGGACTTTCCGACGGGGAACACCGGGGAGCTGTTTTTT
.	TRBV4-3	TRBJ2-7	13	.	CASSQLTGYEQYF	TGCGCCAGCAGCCAACTGACAGGCTACGAGCAGTACTTC
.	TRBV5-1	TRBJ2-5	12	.	CASSLEGRRENF	TGCGCCAGCAGCTTGGAAGGACGCCGAGAGAACTTC
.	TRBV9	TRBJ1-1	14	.	CASSEGGGRTEAFF	TGTGCCAGCAGCGAGGGTGGGGGACGGACTGAAGCTTTCTTT
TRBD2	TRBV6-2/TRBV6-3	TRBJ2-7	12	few	CASRGDYYEQYF	TGTGCCAGCAGGGGGGACTACTACGAGCAGTACTTC
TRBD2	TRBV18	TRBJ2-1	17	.	CASSPRSLAGLYNEQFF	TGTGCCAGCTCACCACGAAGCCTAGCGGGGCTCTACAATGAGCAGTTCTTC
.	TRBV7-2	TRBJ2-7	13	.	CASSLEQSYEQYF	TGTGCCAGCAGCTTAGAACAGAGCTACGAGCAGTACTTC
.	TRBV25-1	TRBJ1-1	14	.	CAGSVLSGNTEAFF	TGTGCCGGCAGTGTCTTGTCTGGGAACACTGAAGCTTTCTTT
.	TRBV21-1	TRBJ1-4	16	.	CASSKGRGEKREKLFF	TGTGCCAGCAGCAAAGGCCGCGGGGAGAAAAGGGAAAAACTGTTTTTT
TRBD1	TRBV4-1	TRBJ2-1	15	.	CASSQTGGRYNEQFF	TGCGCCAGCAGCCAAACAGGGGGCCGCTACAATGAGCAGTTCTTC
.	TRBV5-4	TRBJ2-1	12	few	CASSSGTFEQFF	TGTGCCAGCAGCTCAGGGACATTTGAGCAGTTCTTC
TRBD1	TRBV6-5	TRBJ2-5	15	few	CASSRMGQGGETQYF	TGTGCCAGCAGTCGGATGGGACAGGGAGGCGAGACCCAGTACTTC
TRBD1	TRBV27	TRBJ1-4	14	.	CASSLGTGHEKLFF	TGTGCCAGCAGTCTCGGGACAGGGCATGAAAAACTGTTTTTT
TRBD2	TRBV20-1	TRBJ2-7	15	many	CSAPEGGGPSYEQYF	TGCAGTGCCCCTGAGGGCGGGGGGCCCTCCTACGAGCAGTACTTC
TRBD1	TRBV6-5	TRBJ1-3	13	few	CASSQQGAYTIYF	TGTGCCAGCAGTCAACAGGGGGCATACACCATATATTTT
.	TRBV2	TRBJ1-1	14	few	CASSEGTPPVGAFF	TGTGCCAGCAGTGAAGGTACTCCTCCTGTTGGGGCTTTCTTT
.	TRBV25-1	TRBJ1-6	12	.	CATRTENSPLHF	TGTGCCACCAGAACAGAGAATTCACCCCTCCACTTT
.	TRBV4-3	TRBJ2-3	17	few	CASSQRSSTGYQDTQYF	TGCGCCAGCAGCCAAAGGTCCTCAACGGGATATCAAGATACGCAGTATTTT
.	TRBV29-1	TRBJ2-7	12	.	CSVVTGSYEQYF	TGCAGCGTTGTAACAGGGTCCTACGAGCAGTACTTC
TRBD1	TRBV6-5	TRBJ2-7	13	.	CASSRTGTDEQYF	TGTGCCAGCAGTCGGACAGGGACGGACGAGCAGTACTTC
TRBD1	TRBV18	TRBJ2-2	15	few	CASREQGAVTGELFF	TGTGCCAGCCGCGAACAGGGGGCGGTCACCGGGGAGCTGTTTTTT
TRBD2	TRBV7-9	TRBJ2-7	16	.	CASSPRGVAGVYEQYF	TGTGCCAGCAGCCCGCGGGGGGTAGCGGGAGTGTACGAGCAGTACTTC
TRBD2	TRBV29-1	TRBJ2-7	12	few	CSGGRSYYEQYF	TGCAGCGGCGGGAGGTCATACTACGAGCAGTACTTC
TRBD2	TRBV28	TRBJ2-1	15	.	CASSLSGRALDEQFF	TGCGCCAGCAGCCTTAGCGGGAGGGCATTAGATGAGCAGTTCTTC
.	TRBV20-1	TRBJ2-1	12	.	CSAERSGDEQFF	TGCAGTGCCGAGAGGTCCGGCGATGAGCAGTTCTTC
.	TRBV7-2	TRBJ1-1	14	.	CASSLGNRFTEAFF	TGTGCCAGCAGCTTAGGGAACCGGTTCACTGAAGCTTTCTTT
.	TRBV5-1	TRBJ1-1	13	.	CASSLLDDTEAFF	TGCGCCAGCAGCTTGCTAGACGACACTGAAGCTTTCTTT
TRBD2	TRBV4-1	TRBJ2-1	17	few	CASSQDASGEHYNEQFF	TGCGCCAGCAGCCAAGATGCTAGCGGGGAACACTACAATGAGCAGTTCTTC
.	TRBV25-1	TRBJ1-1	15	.	CASSEDTTGKTEAFF	TGTGCCAGCAGTGAAGATACTACAGGGAAAACTGAAGCTTTCTTT
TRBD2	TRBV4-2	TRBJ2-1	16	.	CASSRTGLAGQNEQFF	TGTGCCAGCAGCCGGACGGGACTAGCGGGGCAAAATGAGCAGTTCTTC
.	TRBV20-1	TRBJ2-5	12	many	CSARDLWETQYF	TGCAGTGCTAGAGATCTCTGGGAGACCCAGTACTTC
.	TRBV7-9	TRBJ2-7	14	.	CASSLFRGIDEQYF	TGTGCCAGCAGCTTATTTAGGGGGATTGACGAGCAGTACTTC
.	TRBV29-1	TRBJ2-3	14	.	CSVEGRDGYQTQYF	TGCAGCGTTGAAGGCAGGGATGGGTATCAGACGCAGTATTTT
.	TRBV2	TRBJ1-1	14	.	CASRDEGGNTEAFF	TGTGCCAGCAGGGACGAGGGGGGGAACACTGAAGCTTTCTTT
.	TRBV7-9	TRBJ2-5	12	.	CASSLDRDAQYF	TGTGCCAGCAGCTTAGATCGGGATGCCCAGTACTTC
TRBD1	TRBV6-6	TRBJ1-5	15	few	CASTRDRVSNQPQHF	TGTGCCAGCACCAGGGACAGGGTGAGCAATCAGCCCCAGCATTTT
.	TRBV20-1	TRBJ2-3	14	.	CSARDEFGADTQYF	TGCAGTGCTAGAGACGAGTTCGGGGCAGATACGCAGTATTTT
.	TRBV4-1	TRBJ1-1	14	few	CASSQRTEPTGAFF	TGCGCCAGCAGCCAACGGACAGAACCGACTGGAGCTTTCTTT
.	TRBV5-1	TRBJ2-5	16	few	CASGPSRREPEETQYF	TGCGCCAGCGGCCCATCAAGGAGAGAACCTGAAGAGACCCAGTACTTC
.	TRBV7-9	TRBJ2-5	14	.	CASSHPQGRETQYF	TGTGCCAGCAGCCATCCACAGGGAAGAGAGACCCAGTACTTC
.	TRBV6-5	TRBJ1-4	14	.	CASGLDSENEKLFF	TGTGCCAGCGGACTGGACAGCGAGAATGAAAAGCTGTTTTTT
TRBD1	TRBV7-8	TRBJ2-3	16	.	CASSPYDRVGTDTQYF	TGTGCCAGCAGCCCCTACGACAGGGTGGGCACAGATACGCAGTATTTT
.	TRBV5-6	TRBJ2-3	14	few	CASSRTASTDTQYF	TGTGCCAGCAGTCGGACAGCCAGCACAGATACGCAGTATTTT
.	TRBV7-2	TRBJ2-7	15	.	CASSSLTVAGYEQYF	TGTGCCAGCAGCTCCTTGACAGTGGCGGGGTACGAGCAGTACTTC
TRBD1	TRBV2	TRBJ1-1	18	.	CASSEQGQAGAMNTEAFF	TGTGCCAGCAGTGAACAGGGACAGGCTGGGGCCATGAACACTGAAGCTTTCTTT
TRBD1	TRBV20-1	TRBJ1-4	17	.	CSARGVGQGILEEKLFF	TGCAGTGCTAGGGGCGTTGGACAGGGGATTCTAGAAGAAAAACTGTTTTTT
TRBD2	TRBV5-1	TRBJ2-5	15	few	CASSATSGLLATQYF	TGCGCCAGCAGCGCCACTAGCGGACTCCTCGCGACCCAGTACTTC
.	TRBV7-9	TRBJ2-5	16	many	CASSLGPQGTRETQYF	TGTGCCAGCAGCTTAGGGCCACAGGGTACTCGGGAGACCCAGTACTTC
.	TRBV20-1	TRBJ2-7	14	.	CGARAAGQIYEQYF	TGCGGTGCTAGAGCCGCGGGACAGATCTACGAGCAGTACTTC